Below are 8 T cell receptor beta chains sequenced from a single sample in a study of blood T cell repertoires in COVID-19. Sequencing was performed with immunoSEQ multiplex PCR; in TCRdb, only in-frame clones are kept and a portion is missing. The sample has about 75,000 clones, around 67% seen once. Specimen: peripheral blood. These receptors were collected from a human donor with acute or convalescent COVID-19. The donor label of this sample is uncertain.

This clone was recorded many times. This chain links TRBV7-8 with TRBJ1-4; D is ambiguous. V lost 6 bases and J lost 0, with 11 bases in between. CDR1 SGHVS and CDR2 FQNEAQ come from the germline V gene. The CDR3 runs to 15 residues. The CDR3 DNA follows: TGTGCCAGCAGGTCGGGTCCCGCAACTAATGAAAAACTGTTTTTT. Protein sequence: CASRSGPATNEKLFF.

The chain uses TRBV12-3 or TRBV12-4 and TRBJ2-7, with a weak D call TRBD1 (5 bases). Trimming left V 6 bases short and J 4 bases short, with 10 bases between. The CDR3 extends over 12 amino acids. CDR3 residues: CASRGDSYEQYV. CDR3 DNA sequence: TGTGCCAGCAGGGGTGACAGTTACGAGCAGTACGTC.

DNA for the CDR3: TGTGCCAGCAGCTTGGCCGGGACAGGACGCAATCAGCCCCAGCATTTT. Protein: CASSLAGTGRNQPQHF. The genes are TRBV5-6 and TRBJ1-5; 8 bases map to TRBD1. CDR1 SGHDT and CDR2 YYEEEE come from the germline V gene. The CDR3 is 16 residues long. Unmatched junction bases numbered 4, after V lost 0 bases and J lost 2 bases.

The rearrangement links TRBV16 to TRBJ1-6; D is undetermined. Germline CDR1 reads KGHSY; CDR2 reads FQNENV. This CDR3 has 12 residues. Trimming stripped 4 bases from V and 7 bases from J, with 5 bases between. This CDR3 is CASSPPNSPLHF. DNA of the CDR3: TGTGCCAGCAGCCCTCCCAATTCACCCCTCCACTTT.

This clone appeared a few times. The genes are TRBV29-1 and TRBJ2-3, with D unclear. Trimming left V 3 bases short and J 0 bases short, with 4 bases between. The germline gives CDR1 SQVTM, CDR2 ANQGSEA. CDR3 length: 12 amino acids. The CDR3 sequence is CSVEYSTDTQYF. The CDR3 DNA sequence: TGCAGCGTTGAGTATAGCACAGATACGCAGTATTTT.

V gene TRBV18 combines with J gene TRBJ2-7; TRBD1 matches at 12 bases. This CDR3 spans 15 amino acids. Per the germline V gene, CDR1 is KGHSH and CDR2 is LQKENI. J lost 2 bases, V lost 5 bases, and 4 bases had no gene match. Written as DNA, the CDR3 is TGTGCCAGCTCAAGGGACAGGGGGCAGACCTACGAGCAGTACGTC. This encodes CASSRDRGQTYEQYV.

The genes are TRBV19 and TRBJ2-3, with D possibly matching TRBD2 (6 bases). The V end was cut by 5 bases, the J end by 0 bases, with 15 bases between. This CDR3 is built from 16 residues. Per the germline V gene, CDR1 is LNHDA and CDR2 is SQIVND (reference sequence). The DNA of the CDR3 is TGTGCCAGTAGTTCGAAGACTAGTGCTAGCACAGATACGCAGTATTTT. This gives the protein CASSSKTSASTDTQYF. Variable domain in full (rest from reference TRBV19 and TRBJ2-3): DGGITQSPKYLFRKEGQNVTLSCEQNLNHDAMYWYRQDPGQGLRLIYYSQIVNDFQKGDIAEGYSVSREKKESFPLTVTSAQKNPTAFYLCASSSKTSASTDTQYFGPGTRLTVL.

The chain recombines TRBV4-3 with TRBJ1-3, with unresolved D. V was clipped by 4 bases and J by 3 bases, with 13 bases between them. Germline CDR1 is LGHNA and CDR2 is YSLEER. The CDR3 is 15 amino acids. The CDR3 DNA reads as TGCGCCAGCAGCCCGGCGGGAGGGATTGGAAACACCATATATTTT. Protein: CASSPAGGIGNTIYF.